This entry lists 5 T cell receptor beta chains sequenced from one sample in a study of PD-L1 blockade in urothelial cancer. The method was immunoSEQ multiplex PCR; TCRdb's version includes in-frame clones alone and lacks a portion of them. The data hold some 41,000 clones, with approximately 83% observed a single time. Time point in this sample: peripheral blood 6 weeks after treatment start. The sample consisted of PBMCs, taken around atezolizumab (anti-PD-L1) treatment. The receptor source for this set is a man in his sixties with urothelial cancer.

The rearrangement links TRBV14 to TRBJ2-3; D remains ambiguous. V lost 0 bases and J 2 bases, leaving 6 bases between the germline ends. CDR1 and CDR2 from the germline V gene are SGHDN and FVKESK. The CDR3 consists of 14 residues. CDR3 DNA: TGTGCCAGCAGCCAAGACCCCTCCACAGATACGCAGTATTTT. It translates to CASSQDPSTDTQYF.

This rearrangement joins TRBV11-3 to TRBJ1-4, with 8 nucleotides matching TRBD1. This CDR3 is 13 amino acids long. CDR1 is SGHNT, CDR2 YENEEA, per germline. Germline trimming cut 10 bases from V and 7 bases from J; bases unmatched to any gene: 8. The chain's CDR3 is CATAQGGGEKLFF. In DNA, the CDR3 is TGTGCCACCGCACAGGGGGGAGGTGAAAAACTGTTTTTT.

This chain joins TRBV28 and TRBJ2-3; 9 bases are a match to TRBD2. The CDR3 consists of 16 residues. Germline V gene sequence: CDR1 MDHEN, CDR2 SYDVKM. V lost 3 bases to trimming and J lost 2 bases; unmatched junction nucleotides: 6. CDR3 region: CASSLGASGNTDTQYF. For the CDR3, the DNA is TGTGCCAGCAGTTTGGGAGCTAGCGGGAACACAGATACGCAGTATTTT.

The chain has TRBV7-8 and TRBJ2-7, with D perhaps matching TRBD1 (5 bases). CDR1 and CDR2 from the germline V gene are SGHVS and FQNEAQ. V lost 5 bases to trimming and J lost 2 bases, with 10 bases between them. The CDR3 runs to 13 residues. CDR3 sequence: CASSRGFAYEQYF. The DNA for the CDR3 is TGTGCCAGCAGCAGGGGATTCGCCTACGAGCAGTACTTC. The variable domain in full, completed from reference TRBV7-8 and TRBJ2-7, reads GAGVSQSPRYKVAKRGQDVALRCDPISGHVSLFWYQQALGQGPEFLTYFQNEAQLDKSGLPSDRFFAERPEGSVSTLKIQRTQQEDSAVYLCASSRGFAYEQYFGPGTRLTVT.

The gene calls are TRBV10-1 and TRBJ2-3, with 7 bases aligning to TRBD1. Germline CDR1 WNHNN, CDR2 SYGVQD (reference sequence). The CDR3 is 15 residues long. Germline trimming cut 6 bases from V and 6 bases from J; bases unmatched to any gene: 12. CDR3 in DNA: TGCGCCAGCAGCGAGGAAGGGGGCGCCTTGGATACGCAGTATTTT. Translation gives CASSEEGGALDTQYF.